Below, 8 T cell receptor beta chains from the same sample are listed, as sequenced in a study of blood T cell repertoires in COVID-19. Sequencing used immunoSEQ multiplex PCR; TCRdb keeps in-frame clones, though not all of them. The data show under 250,000 clones, 80% to 95% seen once. Sequencing was carried out using peripheral blood. The receptors come from a man in his 60s with COVID-19, enrolled during active disease.

The V gene is TRBV14, the J gene TRBJ2-7; 9 positions agree with TRBD1. Germline assignment: CDR1 SGHDN and CDR2 FVKESK. The V and J ends lost 6 bases and 7 bases, in that order; junction bases with no gene match: 13. The CDR3 loop spans 15 amino acids. The CDR3 nucleotides read TGTGCCAGCAGGTCTTCCGGGACAGGGCCTCGGGAGCAGTACTTC. Translating gives CASRSSGTGPREQYF.

The V call is TRBV29-1, the J call TRBJ2-3; D gene uncertain. The length of the CDR3 is 11 residues. Looked up from germline, CDR1 is SQVTM and CDR2 is ANQGSEA. V lost 2 bases and J 4 bases, leaving 4 bases between the germline ends. In nucleotides, the CDR3 is TGCAGCGTTGAAAGAGCAGATACGCAGTATTTT. This gives the protein CSVERADTQYF.

This clone was found a few times. The chain is built from TRBV7-9 and TRBJ2-3, with 9 bases matching TRBD2. The J segment lost 3 bases and the V segment lost 2 bases, leaving 3 bases of the junction unmatched. This CDR3 is built from 15 residues. Germline V gene lookup returns CDR1 SEHNR and CDR2 FQNEAQ (reference sequence). CDR3 DNA: TGTGCCAGCAGCTTATCTAGCGGGATGACAGATACGCAGTATTTT. Translated: CASSLSSGMTDTQYF.

The rearrangement uses TRBV18 and TRBJ1-5; no reliable D call. CDR1 is KGHSH, CDR2 LQKENI, per germline. Trimming took 2 bases from V and 4 from J, leaving 12 bases between them. The length of the CDR3 is 15 residues. CDR3: CASSPASTTNQPQHF. The CDR3 region has the DNA TGTGCCAGCTCACCAGCTAGCACGACTAATCAGCCCCAGCATTTT.

V gene TRBV5-1 combines with J gene TRBJ2-1, with 8 bases identical to TRBD2. The CDR3 length is 15 residues. The trim removed 1 base at V and 4 bases at J, leaving 4 bases unmatched. Germline V gene data show CDR1 as SGHRS and CDR2 as YFSETQ. CDR3 residues: CASSLSGGGYNEQFF. In DNA form, the CDR3 reads TGCGCCAGCAGCTTGAGCGGGGGCGGATACAATGAGCAGTTCTTC.

J is TRBJ2-7 and V is TRBV7-2; D might be TRBD2 (5 bases). The germline CDR1 and CDR2 sequences are SGHTA and FQGNSA. The V end was cut by 5 bases, the J end by 4 bases, with 15 bases between. This CDR3 region has 14 residues. Written as DNA, the CDR3 is TGTGCCAGCAGCCCTTGGACTGTTGGATACGAGCAGTACTTC. It encodes CASSPWTVGYEQYF.

The rearrangement links TRBV3-1 (or the pseudogene TRBV3-2) to TRBJ2-3; 8 bases agree with TRBD1. CDR1 and CDR2 from the germline V gene are LGHDT and YNNKEL (reference sequence). Trimming removed 4 bases from V and 2 bases from J; junction bases left unmatched: 5. The CDR3 spans 15 residues. The CDR3: CASSPRTGITDTQYF. CDR3 bases: TGTGCCAGCAGCCCCAGGACAGGGATCACAGATACGCAGTATTTT.

This chain joins TRBV7-9 and TRBJ1-1; weak D call: TRBD1 (6 bases). V dropped 6 bases and J dropped 3 bases, with 14 bases sitting between them. This CDR3 is 14 amino acids long. Germline CDR1 SEHNR, CDR2 FQNEAQ (reference sequence). The CDR3 DNA sequence: TGTGCCAGCAGGGTTACAGGGAGAGACACTGAAGCTTTCTTT. Amino acids: CASRVTGRDTEAFF.